This T cell receptor (beta chain) was retrieved from a study of blood T cell repertoires in COVID-19. Germline lookup yields CDR1 LNHDA and CDR2 SQIVND (reference sequence). After removal of 5 bases from V and 4 bases from J, the junction contained 4 bases not matched to a gene. The CDR3 has 15 residues. Generated by immunoSEQ multiplex PCR, the TCRdb table keeps only in-frame clones and is missing some. The sample consists of 210,000 or so clones, roughly 82% of them appearing once. The V and J genes are TRBV19 and TRBJ2-7; 14 bases are shared with TRBD2. The sequence was obtained from a woman in her forties with acute or convalescent COVID-19. The sequenced sample was peripheral blood. The CDR3 region has the DNA TGTGCCAGTAGTCCTCGGACTAGCGGGGGGTACGAGCAGTACTTC. Translated, it gives CASSPRTSGGYEQYF.